The T cell receptor beta chain described here comes from a study of CD8+ T cells in alopecia areata. Study observations and caveats: Lesional scalp, notably in alopecia totalis/universalis, had clonality above that of normal scalp. In blood and scalp, many expanded lesional clones persisted during tofacitinib.

This sample's treatment: oral pan-JAK inhibitor, 5-10 mg twice daily. It was from PBMCs that CD4+ and CD8+ T cells were sorted. RNA was isolated and reverse transcribed to cDNA, the sequencing template. Measured with immunoSEQ multiplex PCR; TCRdb has only the in-frame clones, and not every one. This sample has 150,000 to 200,000 clones, with roughly 60% found just once. The CDR3 has 16 residues. V shed 6 bases and J 2 bases; nucleotides not matched to a gene: 15. CDR1 GTSNPN and CDR2 SVGIG come from the germline V gene (reference sequence). This clone showed up just a few times. Its antigen is unidentified.

The input for sequencing was CD4+ T cells sorted from blood, taken at week 24, from a patient treated with tofacitinib. The chain employs TRBV30 and TRBJ1-1; TRBD1 matches 7 bases. The sequence derives from a human donor with alopecia areata. CDR3 sequence reads: CACVGQATPLNTEAFF. The CDR3 bases are TGTGCCTGCGTCGGACAGGCCACCCCTTTAAACACTGAAGCTTTCTTT.